This T cell receptor beta chain was obtained from a study of shared clonotypes between healthy human individuals. Study-level points and caveats: Few donors limited the genetic and exposure-history diversity represented.

Terminally differentiated effector memory CD45RA+ cells were excluded from the naive CD8 cells, which were CD45RO-negative and positively selected for CCR7. The study drew its donors from healthy HIV-negative adults without recent acute infections or vaccinations. Method: immunoSEQ multiplex PCR; TCRdb's copy keeps in-frame clones and lacks some. Among about 2.1 million clones listed, around 93% were seen once. The V and J ends lost 5 bases and 5 bases respectively, with 21 bases between them. Germline CDR1 reads SGHAT; CDR2 reads FQNNGV. This CDR3 contains 16 residues. A remark on this clone: What it recognizes is unknown.

The rearrangement joins TRBV11-2 to TRBJ2-5; D possibly corresponds to TRBD2 (6 bases). Sequenced material: naive CD8+ T cells from PBMCs. This clonotype was sampled from a man between 18 and 35 years old in good health. Some clones in this sample may be carry-over from other donors' samples. CDR3 coding DNA: TGTGCCAGCAGCCCCTATAATAGATCGGGAGCGGAGACCCAGTACTTC. The encoded protein is CASSPYNRSGAETQYF.